This TCR beta chain was captured in a study of cytomegalovirus exposure and HLA in healthy donors. V shed 5 bases and J 4 bases; nucleotides not matched to a gene: 10. Per the germline V gene, CDR1 is SQVTM and CDR2 is ANQGSEA. CDR3 length equals 14 residues. Primers for the PCR totalled 60 Vbeta and 13 Jbeta. The protocol was immunoSEQ multiplex PCR, while the TCRdb copy is restricted to in-frame clones and leaves out a portion. This repertoire shows around 92,000 clones, around 80% found once; its top ten account for around 2%. This receptor was taken from a man younger than 35 in good health and CMV-seronegative. V usage is TRBV29-1 and J usage is TRBJ1-1; TRBD1 agrees at 7 bases. Input material: PBMCs. The chain's CDR3 is CSVPQTGKVTEAFF. The CDR3 DNA reads TGCAGCGTTCCCCAGACAGGGAAAGTCACTGAAGCTTTCTTT.